This T cell receptor beta chain was observed in a study of cytomegalovirus exposure and HLA in healthy donors. Study observations and caveats: Earlier analysis yielded a pattern in which most TCR beta V segments were productive about 90% or about 30% of the time. Sequencing depth roughly uniform across donors was assumed in presence/absence analyses. A later analysis showed that HLA-associated TCR beta chains had undergone more clonal expansion than equally common others.

The CDR3 is 15 residues long. V gave up 3 bases and J gave up 5 bases; unmatched junction bases: 7. Germline lookup yields CDR1 MRHNA and CDR2 SNTAGT. About this clone: What it recognizes is unknown.

Each of the donors was a healthy bone marrow donor. Amplification used 60 Vbeta primers and 13 Jbeta primers. The data were produced by immunoSEQ multiplex PCR, yet TCRdb's version contains in-frame clones alone and is incomplete. The sample carries approximately 140,000 clones, about 80% recorded once. This receptor was taken from a woman between 40 and 55 years old in good health and CMV-seropositive. The chain uses TRBV6-4 and TRBJ2-5; TRBD1 agrees at 9 bases. Source material: PBMCs. The CDR3 coding sequence is TGTGCCAGCAGTGAACCACAGGGGGCGTGGGAGACCCAGTACTTC. This sequence encodes CASSEPQGAWETQYF.